This T cell receptor beta chain appears in the sequencing data of a study of T cells in Graves' hyperthyroidism and ophthalmopathy. The CDR3 regions of TCR beta were amplified from RNA transcripts. Initially, a first-round RT-PCR of the TCR CDR3 employed the HTBI primer set. One entry per CDR3 protein results from TCRdb running MiXCR on the multiplex PCR reads. The sample shows roughly 350,000 distinct CDR3 sequences, more than 14% of them seen only once. With respect to this clonotype: Its antigen is undetermined.

Trimming stripped 1 base from V and 5 bases from J, with 18 bases between. The CDR3 contains 16 residues. CDR1 SGDLS and CDR2 YYNGEE come from the germline V gene. Among ophthalmopathy patients, the Clinical Activity Score reached at least 3, the NOSPECS grade reached at least 4, and duration remained under 3 months. The source of the PBMCs was 9.5 to 10 ml of fresh peripheral blood. Whole-study results and caveats: Ophthalmopathy was separated from stable hyperthyroidism by a 13 V-J model.

The chain carries TRBV9 and TRBJ1-1, with a tentative D call TRBD1 (5 bases). Sequencing was done on a sample of blood. The receptor was derived from a woman aged 25 to 39 with Graves' ophthalmopathy. The CDR3 spells CASSVLGDRAETEAFF. CDR3 in DNA: TGTGCCAGCAGCGTATTAGGGGATCGGGCCGAGACTGAAGCTTTCTTT.